These T cell receptor beta chains were read from a single sample in a study of blood T cell repertoires in COVID-19. Profiled with immunoSEQ multiplex PCR; TCRdb holds only in-frame clones, not every one. This sample has about 43,000 clones, with over 80% found just once. Sequencing input: peripheral blood. Receptors were obtained from a man in his 60s with active COVID-19. CDR3s include the opening cysteine and the closing phenylalanine or tryptophan. The D gene is left open where the match is weak. Clone size is not always given. Where it is, it says once, few, many or a class for expanded clones.

clone size: .; V gene: TRBV28; J gene: TRBJ2-3; D gene: TRBD1; CDR3 protein: CASSLGQGKSDTQYF; CDR3 DNA: TGTGCCAGCAGTTTAGGACAGGGGAAATCAGATACGCAGTATTTT
clone size: .; V gene: TRBV5-1; J gene: TRBJ2-1; D gene: .; CDR3 protein: CASSLAQGPLYNEQFF; CDR3 DNA: TGCGCCAGCAGCTTGGCACAGGGCCCCTTATACAATGAGCAGTTCTTC
clone size: .; V gene: TRBV6-5; J gene: TRBJ1-2; D gene: TRBD1; CDR3 protein: CASSRGQGSGYGYTF; CDR3 DNA: TGTGCCAGCAGCCGCGGACAGGGATCGGGCTATGGCTACACCTTC
clone size: .; V gene: TRBV24-1; J gene: TRBJ1-1; D gene: .; CDR3 protein: CATSFKQGLTEAFF; CDR3 DNA: TGTGCCACCAGCTTTAAACAGGGCCTCACTGAAGCTTTCTTT
clone size: .; V gene: TRBV11-2; J gene: TRBJ2-2; D gene: TRBD2; CDR3 protein: CASSLGLKSGELFF; CDR3 DNA: TGTGCCAGCAGCTTGGGACTAAAATCCGGGGAGCTGTTTTTT
clone size: once; V gene: TRBV28; J gene: TRBJ1-3; D gene: TRBD1; CDR3 protein: CASTAPGQGRNTIYF; CDR3 DNA: TGTGCCAGCACCGCCCCCGGACAGGGAAGAAACACCATATATTTT
clone size: .; V gene: TRBV6-2/TRBV6-3; J gene: TRBJ1-1; D gene: .; CDR3 protein: CASSYGLQITEAFF; CDR3 DNA: TGTGCCAGCAGTTACGGGTTACAGATCACTGAAGCTTTCTTT
clone size: .; V gene: TRBV7-2; J gene: TRBJ1-1; D gene: .; CDR3 protein: CASSVVTALNTEAFF; CDR3 DNA: TGTGCCAGCAGCGTCGTGACAGCCCTGAACACTGAAGCTTTCTTT
clone size: .; V gene: TRBV27; J gene: TRBJ1-3; D gene: .; CDR3 protein: CASSPGGAYISGNTIYF; CDR3 DNA: TGTGCCAGCAGTCCCGGGGGGGCGTACATCTCTGGAAACACCATATATTTT
clone size: .; V gene: TRBV21-1; J gene: TRBJ2-7; D gene: .; CDR3 protein: CASSSKDRGGGEQYF; CDR3 DNA: TGTGCCAGCAGCTCCAAAGATCGGGGGGGTGGAGAGCAGTACTTC